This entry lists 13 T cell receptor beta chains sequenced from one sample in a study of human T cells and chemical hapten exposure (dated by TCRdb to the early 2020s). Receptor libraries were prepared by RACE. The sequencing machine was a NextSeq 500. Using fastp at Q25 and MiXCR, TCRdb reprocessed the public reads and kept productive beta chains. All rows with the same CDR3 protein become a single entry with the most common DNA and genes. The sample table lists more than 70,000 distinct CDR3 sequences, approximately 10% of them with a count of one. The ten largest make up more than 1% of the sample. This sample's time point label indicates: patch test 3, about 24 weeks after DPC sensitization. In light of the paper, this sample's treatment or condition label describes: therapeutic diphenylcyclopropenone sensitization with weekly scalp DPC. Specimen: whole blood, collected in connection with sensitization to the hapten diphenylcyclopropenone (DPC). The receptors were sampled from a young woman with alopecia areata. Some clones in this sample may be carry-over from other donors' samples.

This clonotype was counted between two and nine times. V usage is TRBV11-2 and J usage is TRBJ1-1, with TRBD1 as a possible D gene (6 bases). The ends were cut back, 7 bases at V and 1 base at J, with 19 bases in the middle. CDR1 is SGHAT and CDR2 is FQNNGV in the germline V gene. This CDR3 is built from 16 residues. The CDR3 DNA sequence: TGTGCCAGCACCTCCTACAGGGAGGTGAAGAACACTGAAGCTTTCTTT. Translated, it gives CASTSYREVKNTEAFF.

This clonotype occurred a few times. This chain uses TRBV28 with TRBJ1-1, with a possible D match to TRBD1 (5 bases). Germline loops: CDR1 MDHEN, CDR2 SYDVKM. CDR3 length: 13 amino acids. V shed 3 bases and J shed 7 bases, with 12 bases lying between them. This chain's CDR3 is CASSLGLAHEAFF. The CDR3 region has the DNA TGTGCCAGCAGTTTGGGACTGGCTCATGAAGCTTTCTTT. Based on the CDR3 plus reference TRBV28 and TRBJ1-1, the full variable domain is DVKVTQSSRYLVKRTGEKVFLECVQDMDHENMFWYRQDPGLGLRLIYFSYDVKMKEKGDIPEGYSVSREKKERFSLILESASTNQTSMYLCASSLGLAHEAFFGQGTRLTVV.

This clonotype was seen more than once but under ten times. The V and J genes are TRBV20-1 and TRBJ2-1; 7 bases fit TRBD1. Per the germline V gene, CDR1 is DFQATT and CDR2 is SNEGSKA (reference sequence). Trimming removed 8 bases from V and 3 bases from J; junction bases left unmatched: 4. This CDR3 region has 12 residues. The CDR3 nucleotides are TGCAGTTCCGGGACAGTCTACAATGAGCAGTTCTTC. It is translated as CSSGTVYNEQFF.

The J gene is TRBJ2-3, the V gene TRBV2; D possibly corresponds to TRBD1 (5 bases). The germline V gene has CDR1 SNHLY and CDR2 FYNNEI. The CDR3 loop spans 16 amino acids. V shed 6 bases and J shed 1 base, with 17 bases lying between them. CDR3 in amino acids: CASRGAGSGGTDTQYF. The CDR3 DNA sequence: TGTGCCAGCAGAGGGGCAGGTTCTGGGGGCACAGATACGCAGTATTTT.

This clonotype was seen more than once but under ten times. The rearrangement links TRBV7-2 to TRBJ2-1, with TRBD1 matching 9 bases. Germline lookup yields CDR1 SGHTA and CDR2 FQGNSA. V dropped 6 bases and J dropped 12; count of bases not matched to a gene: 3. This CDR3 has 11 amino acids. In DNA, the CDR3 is TGTGCCAGCAGTCGGACAGGGGCGCAGTTCTTC. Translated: CASSRTGAQFF.

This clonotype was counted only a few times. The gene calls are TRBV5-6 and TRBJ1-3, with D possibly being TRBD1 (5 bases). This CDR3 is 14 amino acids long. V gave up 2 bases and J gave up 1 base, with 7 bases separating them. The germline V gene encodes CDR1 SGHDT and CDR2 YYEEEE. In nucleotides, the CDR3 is TGTGCCAGCAGCTTCGGGGGATCTGGAAACACCATATATTTT. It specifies CASSFGGSGNTIYF.

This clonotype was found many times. CDR3 in DNA: TGCGCCAGCAGCTTGGTCAGAGGCCCAGAGACCCAGTACTTC. Protein sequence: CASSLVRGPETQYF. This rearrangement joins TRBV5-1 to TRBJ2-5; D ambiguous. Trimming took 0 bases from V and 4 from J, leaving 10 bases between them. The CDR3 spans 14 residues. CDR1 is SGHRS, CDR2 YFSETQ, per germline.

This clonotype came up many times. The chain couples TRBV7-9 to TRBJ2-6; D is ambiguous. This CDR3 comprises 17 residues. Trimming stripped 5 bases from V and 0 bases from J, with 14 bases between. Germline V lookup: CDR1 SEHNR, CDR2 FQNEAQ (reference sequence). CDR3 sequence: CASSPPGPRSGANVLTF. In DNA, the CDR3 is TGTGCCAGCAGCCCTCCGGGCCCACGCTCTGGGGCCAACGTCCTGACTTTC.

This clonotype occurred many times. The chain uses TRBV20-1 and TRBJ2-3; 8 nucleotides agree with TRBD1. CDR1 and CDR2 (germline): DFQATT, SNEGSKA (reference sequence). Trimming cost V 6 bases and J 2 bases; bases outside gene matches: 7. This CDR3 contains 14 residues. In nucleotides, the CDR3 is TGCAGTGCGGGGGACAGGACTCACACAGATACGCAGTATTTT. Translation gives CSAGDRTHTDTQYF.

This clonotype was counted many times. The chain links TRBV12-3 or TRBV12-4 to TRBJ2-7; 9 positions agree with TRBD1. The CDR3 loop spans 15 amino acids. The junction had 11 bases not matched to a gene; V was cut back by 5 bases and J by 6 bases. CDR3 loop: CASSNLGTGPSEQYF. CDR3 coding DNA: TGTGCCAGCAGTAATCTTGGGACAGGGCCTTCCGAGCAGTACTTC.

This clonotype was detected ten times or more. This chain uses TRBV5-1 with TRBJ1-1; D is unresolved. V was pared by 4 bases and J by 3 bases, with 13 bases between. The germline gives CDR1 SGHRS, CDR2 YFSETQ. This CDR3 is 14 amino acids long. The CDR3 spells CASSKTPSDTEAFF. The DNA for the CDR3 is TGCGCCAGCAGCAAGACCCCTTCGGACACTGAAGCTTTCTTT. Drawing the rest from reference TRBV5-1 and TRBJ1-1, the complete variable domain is KAGVTQTPRYLIKTRGQQVTLSCSPISGHRSVSWYQQTPGQGLQFLFEYFSETQRNKGNFPGRFSGRQFSNSRSEMNVSTLELGDSALYLCASSKTPSDTEAFFGQGTRLTVV.

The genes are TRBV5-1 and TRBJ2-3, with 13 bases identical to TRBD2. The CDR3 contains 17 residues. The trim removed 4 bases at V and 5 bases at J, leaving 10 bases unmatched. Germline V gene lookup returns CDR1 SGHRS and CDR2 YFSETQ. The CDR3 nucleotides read TGCGCCAGCAGCCTACTGACTAGCGGGGGGCATGGAGATACGCAGTATTTT. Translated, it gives CASSLLTSGGHGDTQYF.

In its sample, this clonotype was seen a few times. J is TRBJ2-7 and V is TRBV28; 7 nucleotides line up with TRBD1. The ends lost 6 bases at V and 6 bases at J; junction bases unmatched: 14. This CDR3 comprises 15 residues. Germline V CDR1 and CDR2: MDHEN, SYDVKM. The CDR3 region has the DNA TGTGCCAGCAGCCCCATCGACAGGGATGAGAGCGAGCAGTACTTC. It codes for CASSPIDRDESEQYF.